Detailed here is one TCR beta chain. One end of the junction varies from germline; a read error may be responsible. For each extraction, RNA and DNA were obtained together from 20-30 mg of unsorted bulk tissue. The data were obtained in a study of tumor-infiltrating lymphocytes in primary liver carcinoma. TCR beta cDNA came from about 500 ng total RNA, primed with a constant-region primer. Slightly modified ARM-PCR, run as three nested multiplex PCR rounds, produced the TCR beta libraries. From the multiplex PCR reads, TCRdb called clonotypes with MiXCR, one entry per CDR3 protein. The sample holds roughly 24,000 distinct CDR3 sequences, roughly three quarters seen once. This TCR derives from a woman aged 30 to 39 with primary liver carcinoma and hepatitis B virus infection. The sequencing input was liver tumor tissue from sampling region 5. The subset: tumor region T5, tumor centre.

The DNA of the CDR3 is TGTGCCAGCAGCTCCCGGCCACCGTCGGGTGAGCAATTCTTC. This gives the protein CASSSRPPSGEQFF. The chain has TRBV11-2 and TRBJ2-1; no firm D call. The CDR3 totals 14 residues. CDR1 and CDR2 from the germline V gene are SGHAT and FQNNGV.